The next 18 T cell receptor beta chains were all read from a single sample in a study of shared clonotypes between healthy human individuals. Some clones are missing from TCRdb's copy, which holds only in-frame ones; the method was immunoSEQ multiplex PCR. This sample has around 430,000 clones, with roughly 83% found just once. Sequencing was carried out using PBMCs. The receptors here all came from a woman between 35 and 50 years old in good health. Some clones in this sample may be carry-over from other donors' samples.

The rearrangement links TRBV18 to TRBJ1-3; 8 bases map to TRBD1. Germline V CDR1 and CDR2: KGHSH, LQKENI. The CDR3 is 14 amino acids. V was pared by 1 base and J by 4 bases, with 0 bases of the junction left unmatched. This CDR3 reads CASSPRDRGNTIYF. In DNA form, the CDR3 reads TGTGCCAGCTCACCACGGGACAGGGGAAACACCATATATTTT.

Comments on this clone: This sequence may be a read error, since a much larger clone differs from it by one base. This chain joins TRBV6-6 and TRBJ2-7; 14 bases match TRBD2. The germline V gene encodes CDR1 MNHNY and CDR2 SVGAGI (reference sequence). V lost 5 bases to trimming and J lost 4 bases; unmatched junction nucleotides: 4. The CDR3 runs 15 residues. The CDR3 spells CASSPGTSGSYEQYF. The CDR3 bases are TGTGCCAGCAGTCCCGGGACTAGCGGGAGTTACGAGCAGTACTTC.

This chain links TRBV7-2 with TRBJ1-5, with a possible D match to TRBD1 (6 bases). V was cut by 2 bases and J by 5 bases, with 13 bases left in between. Per the germline V gene, CDR1 is SGHTA and CDR2 is FQGNSA. The CDR3 consists of 15 residues. The CDR3: CASSLRAGADQPQHF. Written as DNA, the CDR3 is TGTGCCAGCAGCTTAAGGGCGGGGGCGGATCAGCCCCAGCATTTT.

This chain joins TRBV10-3 and TRBJ2-7, with 13 bases lining up with TRBD2. V trimming: 3 bases; J trimming: 4 bases; junction bases outside the gene matches: 9. In germline, CDR1 is ENHRY, CDR2 SYGVKD. The CDR3 totals 17 residues. CDR3 DNA sequence: TGTGCCATCAGTGATCCGGGACTAGCGGGATCGGGTTACGAGCAGTACTTC. This translates into CAISDPGLAGSGYEQYF.

This rearrangement joins TRBV14 to TRBJ1-4; D remains ambiguous. Germline CDR1 is SGHDN and CDR2 is FVKESK. V lost 0 bases, J lost 8 bases, and 10 bases lay in between. There are 14 residues in the CDR3. The CDR3: CASSQDYGAEKLFF. In nucleotides, the CDR3 is TGTGCCAGCAGCCAAGACTATGGAGCCGAAAAACTGTTTTTT.

The genes are TRBV27 and TRBJ2-4; no clear D. Between the trimmed V and J ends, which lost 7 bases and 0 bases, there was a span of 16 bases. Germline V gene sequence: CDR1 MNHEY, CDR2 SMNVEV (reference sequence). This CDR3 is 16 amino acids long. CDR3 coding DNA: TGTGCCAGCAAACCCGGACGGATACTAGCCAAAAACATTCAGTACTTC. Amino acid sequence: CASKPGRILAKNIQYF.

V and J are TRBV7-9 and TRBJ1-2; D gene unclear. V gave up 1 base and J gave up 6 bases, with 6 bases separating them. The CDR3 is made up of 12 amino acids. The germline V gene encodes CDR1 SEHNR and CDR2 FQNEAQ (reference sequence). CDR3 nucleotide sequence: TGTGCCAGCAGCTTAGTCGCGGATGGCTACACCTTC. This encodes CASSLVADGYTF.

The chain employs TRBV27 and TRBJ2-2; 7 bases align to TRBD1. V was pared by 8 bases and J by 0 bases, with 15 bases of the junction left unmatched. Germline CDR1 is MNHEY and CDR2 is SMNVEV (reference sequence). The length of the CDR3 is 18 residues. The chain's CDR3 is CASGPRLPGQANTGELFF. DNA of the CDR3: TGTGCCAGCGGCCCTCGTCTTCCAGGACAGGCGAACACCGGGGAGCTGTTTTTT.

In DNA, the CDR3 is TGTGCCAGCAGTGAAAGGGGGAAGACAGGGAATCAGCCCCAGCATTTT. It codes for CASSERGKTGNQPQHF. V and J are TRBV6-1 and TRBJ1-5; 7 bases map to TRBD1. There are 16 residues in the CDR3. V shed 2 bases, J shed 4 bases, and the junction held 8 bases outside the gene matches. CDR1 is MNHNS, CDR2 SASEGT, per germline.

The rearrangement uses TRBV2 and TRBJ1-4, with D unclear. The CDR3 is 12 amino acids. Looked up from germline, CDR1 is SNHLY and CDR2 is FYNNEI. V gave up 8 bases and J gave up 7 bases, with 11 bases separating them. The CDR3 loop is CASCSASEKLFF. The CDR3 nucleotides are TGTGCCAGCTGTTCGGCAAGTGAAAAACTGTTTTTT.

In the case of this clone: The sample has other DNA sequences that encode this CDR3 too. The chain is built from TRBV21-1 and TRBJ2-5. TRBV21-1 is termed a pseudogene. CDR3 length: 11 amino acids. The CDR3 DNA sequence: TGTGCCAGCAGCAAGGTGGAGACCCAGTACTTC. Amino acid sequence: CASSKVETQYF.

This chain's CDR3 is CASSVDREVHEQYF. CDR3 sequence (DNA): TGTGCCAGCAGCGTCGACAGGGAGGTCCACGAGCAGTACTTC. The V call is TRBV11-2, the J call TRBJ2-7; tentative D call: TRBD1 (7 bases). The ends were cut back, 5 bases at V and 5 bases at J, with 16 bases in the middle. CDR1 is SGHAT and CDR2 is FQNNGV in the germline V gene. The CDR3 runs 14 residues.

This rearrangement joins TRBV2 to TRBJ1-1, with a possible D match to TRBD1 (5 bases). Germline CDR1 and CDR2: SNHLY and FYNNEI. Trimming left V 5 bases short and J 1 base short, with 11 bases between. This CDR3 is 14 amino acids long. CDR3 sequence reads: CASSQGRTNTEAFF. For the CDR3, the DNA is TGTGCCAGCAGTCAGGGACGGACGAACACTGAAGCTTTCTTT. Combining the CDR3 with reference TRBV2 and TRBJ1-1 gives the whole variable domain EPEVTQTPSHQVTQMGQEVILRCVPISNHLYFYWYRQILGQKVEFLVSFYNNEISEKSEIFDDQFSVERPDGSNFTLKIRSTKLEDSAMYFCASSQGRTNTEAFFGQGTRLTVV.

This clone was found once. The rearrangement links TRBV28 to TRBJ1-1; no clear D gene. V was cut by 10 bases and J by 10 bases, with 28 bases left in between. The CDR3 sequence is 15 residues long. Germline CDR1 and CDR2: MDHEN and SYDVKM. This CDR3 reads CAIVAGLEYRHGAFF. The CDR3 DNA is TGTGCCATCGTTGCGGGGTTGGAATACAGACACGGAGCTTTCTTT.

This clone was observed a few times. Different DNA sequences within this sample yield the same CDR3. The chain employs TRBV6-6 and TRBJ1-1; D is unclear. V lost 0 bases to trimming and J lost 4 bases, with 3 bases between them. This CDR3 spans 12 amino acids. Germline assignment: CDR1 MNHNY and CDR2 SVGAGI (reference sequence). CDR3 protein: CASSYSTTEAFF. The CDR3 coding sequence is TGTGCCAGCAGTTACTCGACCACTGAAGCTTTCTTT.

This clone was found many times. The chain joins TRBV10-2 to TRBJ2-2, with D perhaps given as TRBD1 or TRBD2 (6 bases each). V gave up 9 bases and J gave up 7 bases, with 24 bases separating them. The V gene's germline CDR1 is WSHSY and CDR2 SAAADI. The CDR3 spans 16 residues. CDR3 in amino acids: CASKKAGTQGGGELFF. In nucleotides, the CDR3 is TGCGCCAGTAAAAAAGCCGGGACACAGGGAGGCGGGGAGCTGTTTTTT.

The gene calls are TRBV10-3 and TRBJ2-5; tentative D call: TRBD1 (5 bases). Trimming removed 2 bases at V and 2 bases at J, with 9 bases between. The CDR3 length is 14 residues. From germline, CDR1 is ENHRY and CDR2 SYGVKD. CDR3 bases: TGTGCCATCAGTGAGGCAAGGGGACAAGAGACCCAGTACTTC. Translation: CAISEARGQETQYF.

The chain combines TRBV7-2 with TRBJ2-5, with 8 bases lining up with TRBD2. Gene TRBJ2-7 matches the end of the DNA better, so the J call may be wrong. This CDR3 has 14 residues. CDR1 and CDR2 (germline): SGHTA, FQGNSA. The CDR3 is CASSPRGGQSEQYF. Here the CDR3 DNA reads TGTGCCAGCAGCCCCCGGGGGGGGCAGAGCGAGCAGTACTTC.